This T cell receptor (beta chain) was captured by sequencing in a study of blood T cells in healthy people across ages. The CDR3 extends over 14 amino acids. Trimming left V 7 bases short and J 7 bases short, with 17 bases between. CDR1 is SGHVS, CDR2 FQNEAQ, per germline. Healthy Caucasian individuals from Russia aged roughly 6 to 95 were enrolled as donors. Broader study findings: Versus aged donors, long-lived donors had higher diversity and more naive CD4+ cells.

Then a second PCR, running about 6 to 12 cycles, was carried out with a sample-barcoded 5' primer and a J-beta primer mix. Every single cDNA molecule received a tag from a template-switch adaptor with 12 random nucleotides. No fewer than 3 million CDR3-containing paired-end reads came from each sample. TCRdb ran MiXCR on the 5' RACE reads and lists one entry per CDR3 protein. Of 600,000 to 800,000 distinct CDR3 sequences in the sample, under 25% were seen once. Note on this clonotype: Its antigen remains unidentified. This is likely a read error, given that the CDR3 carries no conserved phenylalanine or tryptophan at its end.

Sequenced: blood. The sequence was obtained from a man between 65 and 80 years old in good health. The chain has TRBV7-8 and TRBJ2-1; possibly TRBD2 for D (5 bases). DNA of the CDR3: TGTGCCAGCATCGTAGCTTCAGGAGGTAATGAGCAGTTCCTC. Residues: CASIVASGGNEQFL.